This T cell receptor (beta chain) derives from a study of CD39 and CD103 CD8 tumor-infiltrating T cells. This CDR3 has 14 amino acids. Germline values: CDR1 SNHLY, CDR2 FYNNEI. Trimming removed 2 bases at V and 5 bases at J, with 12 bases between. The table came from immunoSEQ multiplex PCR; TCRdb's copy has only in-frame clones and leaves some out. The table has about 2,400 clones, approximately 72% seen once. The clonotype was recovered from a human donor with head and neck squamous cell carcinoma. V gene TRBV2 combines with J gene TRBJ2-5; possible D gene TRBD1, 6 bases. Sequenced sample: CD39- CD103- CD8+ T cells sorted from the tumor. Subset reported: CD103-CD39- double-negative CD45RA- CD8 T cells. The CDR3, as DNA: TGTGCCAGCAGTGAATTGGGGGCAGGGGAGACCCAGTACTTC. The encoded protein is CASSELGAGETQYF.